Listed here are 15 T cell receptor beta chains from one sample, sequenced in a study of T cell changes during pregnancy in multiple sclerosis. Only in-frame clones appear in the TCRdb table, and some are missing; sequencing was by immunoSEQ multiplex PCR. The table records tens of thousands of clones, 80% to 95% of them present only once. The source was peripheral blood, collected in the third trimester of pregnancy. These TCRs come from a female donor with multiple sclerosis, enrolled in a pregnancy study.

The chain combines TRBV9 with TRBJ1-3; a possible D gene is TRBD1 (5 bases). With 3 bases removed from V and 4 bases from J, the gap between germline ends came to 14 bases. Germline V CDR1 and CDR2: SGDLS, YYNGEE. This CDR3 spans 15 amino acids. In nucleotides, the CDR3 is TGTGCCAGCAGCGACCAAAGGGGATACGGAAACACCATATATTTT. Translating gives CASSDQRGYGNTIYF.

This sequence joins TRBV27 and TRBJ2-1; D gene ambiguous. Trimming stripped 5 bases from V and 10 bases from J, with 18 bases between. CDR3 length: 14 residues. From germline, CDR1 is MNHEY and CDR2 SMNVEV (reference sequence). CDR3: CASSPQHLVGEQFF. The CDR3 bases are TGTGCCAGCAGTCCGCAACACTTAGTCGGGGAGCAGTTCTTC.

The DNA of the CDR3 is TGTGCCAGCAGCTTCGGACTAGCGGTGGGGGATGAGCAGTTCTTC. This codes for CASSFGLAVGDEQFF. This sequence joins TRBV11-3 and TRBJ2-1, with 10 bases that match TRBD2. The CDR3 is 15 amino acids. V trimming: 3 bases; J trimming: 8 bases; junction bases outside the gene matches: 7. The germline CDR1 and CDR2 sequences are SGHNT and YENEEA.

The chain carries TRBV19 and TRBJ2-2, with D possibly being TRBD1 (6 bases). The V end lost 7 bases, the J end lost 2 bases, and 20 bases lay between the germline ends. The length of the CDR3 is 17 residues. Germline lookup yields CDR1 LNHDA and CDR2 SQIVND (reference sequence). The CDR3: CASIPRWGQGNTGELFF. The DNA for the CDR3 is TGTGCCAGTATCCCCCGATGGGGGCAGGGTAACACCGGGGAGCTGTTTTTT.

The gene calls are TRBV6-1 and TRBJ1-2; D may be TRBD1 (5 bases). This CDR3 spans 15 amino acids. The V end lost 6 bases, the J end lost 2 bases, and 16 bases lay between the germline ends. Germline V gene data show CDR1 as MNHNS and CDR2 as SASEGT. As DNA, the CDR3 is TGTGCCAGCAGATCCCCGGGGGTGCCCAACTATGGCTACACCTTC. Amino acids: CASRSPGVPNYGYTF.

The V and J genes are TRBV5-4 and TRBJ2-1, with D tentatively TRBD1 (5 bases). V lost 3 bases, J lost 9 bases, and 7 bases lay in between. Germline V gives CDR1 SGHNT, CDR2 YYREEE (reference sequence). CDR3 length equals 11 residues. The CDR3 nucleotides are TGTGCCAGCAGCTACCAGGGTGAGCAGTTCTTC. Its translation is CASSYQGEQFF.

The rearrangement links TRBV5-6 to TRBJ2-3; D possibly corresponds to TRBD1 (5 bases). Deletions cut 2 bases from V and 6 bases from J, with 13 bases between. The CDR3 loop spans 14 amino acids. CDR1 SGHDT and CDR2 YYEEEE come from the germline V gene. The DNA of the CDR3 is TGTGCCAGCAGCTTTAAAGCAGGACATGATACGCAGTATTTT. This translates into CASSFKAGHDTQYF. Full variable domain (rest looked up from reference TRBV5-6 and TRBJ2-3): DAGVTQSPTHLIKTRGQQVTLRCSPKSGHDTVSWYQQALGQGPQFIFQYYEEEERQRGNFPDRFSGHQFPNYSSELNVNALLLGDSALYLCASSFKAGHDTQYFGPGTRLTVL.

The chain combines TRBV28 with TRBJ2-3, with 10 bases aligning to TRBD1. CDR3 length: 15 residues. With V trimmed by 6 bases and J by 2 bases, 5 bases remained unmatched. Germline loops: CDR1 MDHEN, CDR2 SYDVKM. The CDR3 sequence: CASRTDRGFTDTQYF. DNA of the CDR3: TGTGCCAGCAGAACGGACAGGGGGTTCACAGATACGCAGTATTTT.

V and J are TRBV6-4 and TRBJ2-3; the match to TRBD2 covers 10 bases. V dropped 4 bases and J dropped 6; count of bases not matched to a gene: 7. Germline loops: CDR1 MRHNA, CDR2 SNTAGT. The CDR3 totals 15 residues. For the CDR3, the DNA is TGTGCCAGCAGTGTTCTAGCGGGAGCAGGGGATACGCAGTATTTT. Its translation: CASSVLAGAGDTQYF.

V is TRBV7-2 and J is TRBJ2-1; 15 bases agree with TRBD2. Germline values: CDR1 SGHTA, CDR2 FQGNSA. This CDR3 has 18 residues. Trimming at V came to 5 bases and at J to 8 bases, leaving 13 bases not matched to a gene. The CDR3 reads CASSTGTSGRRKDDEQFF. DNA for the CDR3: TGTGCCAGCAGCACTGGGACTAGCGGGAGGAGAAAGGACGATGAGCAGTTCTTC.

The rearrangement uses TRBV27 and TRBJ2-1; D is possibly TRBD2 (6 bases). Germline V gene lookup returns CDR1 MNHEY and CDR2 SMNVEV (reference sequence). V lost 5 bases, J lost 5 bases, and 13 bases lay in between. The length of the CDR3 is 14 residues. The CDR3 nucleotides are TGTGCCAGCAGTAACCGGGACTGGAACAATGAGCAGTTCTTC. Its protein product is CASSNRDWNNEQFF.

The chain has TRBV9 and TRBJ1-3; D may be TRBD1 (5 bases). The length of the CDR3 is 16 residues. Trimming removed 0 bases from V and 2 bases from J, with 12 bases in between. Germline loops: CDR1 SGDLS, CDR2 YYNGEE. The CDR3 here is CASSVGRRGAGNTIYF. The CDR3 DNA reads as TGTGCCAGCAGCGTAGGAAGAAGGGGTGCTGGAAACACCATATATTTT.

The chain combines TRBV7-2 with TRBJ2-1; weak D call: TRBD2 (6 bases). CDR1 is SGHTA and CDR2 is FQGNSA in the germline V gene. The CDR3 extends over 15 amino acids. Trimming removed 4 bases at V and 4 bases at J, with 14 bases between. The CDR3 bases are TGTGCCAGCAGCTCCCAGGGACTTCTATACAATGAGCAGTTCTTC. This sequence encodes CASSSQGLLYNEQFF.

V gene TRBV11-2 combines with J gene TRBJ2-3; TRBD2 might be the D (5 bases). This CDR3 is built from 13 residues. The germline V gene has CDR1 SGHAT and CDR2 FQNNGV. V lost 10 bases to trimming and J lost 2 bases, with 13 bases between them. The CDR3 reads CATAGPNTDTQYF. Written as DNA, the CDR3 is TGTGCCACCGCGGGTCCTAACACAGATACGCAGTATTTT.

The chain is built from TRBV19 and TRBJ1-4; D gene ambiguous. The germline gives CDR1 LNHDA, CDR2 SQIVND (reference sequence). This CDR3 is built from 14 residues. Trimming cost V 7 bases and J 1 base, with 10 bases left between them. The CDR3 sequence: CASKNSGTNEKLFF. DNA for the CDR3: TGTGCCAGTAAGAACAGTGGAACTAATGAAAAACTGTTTTTT.